The present T cell receptor beta chain was sequenced within a study of T cells expressing NK-cell markers (dated by TCRdb to the early 2020s). Background on the whole study: TCR beta-chain repertoires were profiled in sorted CD3+CD56+NKG2C+, CD3+CD56+NKG2C- and CD3+CD56-NKG2C+ T-cell subsets from eight donors. Among the eight sequenced donors, only one was HCMV-seronegative, while the other seven were HCMV-seropositive. The study sequenced eight donors, all healthy volunteers chosen at random: three men and five women. Libraries were sequenced as 2 x 150 bp reads on Illumina HiSeq 2000/2500, MiSeq or NextSeq. Results the study describes overall, beyond this receptor: Those dominant clonotypes were again the most abundant among CD3+CD56-NKG2C+ cells in four donors, at about 28.3-60.1%. For five or six donors, the dominant CD3+CD56+NKG2C+ clonotypes were among the top 10 CD8+ clonotypes and accounted for about 1.0-7.0% of CD8+ T cells. Whether the expanded NKG2C-expressing T cell clones were specific for HCMV antigens remained unclear.

Taken from cysteine to phenylalanine, the CDR3 has 11 residues. Only the protein is on record. Based on the germline V gene, the CDR1 and CDR2 sequences are SQVTM and ANQGSEA. Remarks on this clonotype: Its antigen is currently not known.

To determine HCMV serostatus, a commercial ELISA kit was used to detect HCMV-specific IgG in serum. Ficoll density gradient centrifugation was used to isolate peripheral blood mononuclear cells from blood. Sequencer: Illumina HiSeq 2000. TCR beta cDNA libraries were made by 5'RACE template switching that added a universal primer site and unique molecular identifiers. cDNA synthesis was primed from the TCR beta constant segment and was followed by two successive PCR amplification steps. Concerning the study's data processing: MIGEC handled demultiplexing of the reads and grouping by UMI, while MiTCR was used to assemble and quantify clonotypes. To remove erroneous sequences, TCR cDNA sequences were retained only when supported by two or more reads. The tcR package was used for downstream repertoire analysis, and clonotypes were matched across fractions by CDR3 nucleotide sequence plus V segment. VDJmatch was used to annotate antigen specificity against VDJdb, with one amino acid substitution in CDR3 allowed. The reads underwent TCRdb reprocessing, giving one record for each CDR3 protein sequence and no DNA. TCRdb assigned the V and J calls; the authors' analysis was not used. The table held for this sample gives about 160,000 distinct CDR3 sequences. Of the sample, approximately 17% falls within the top ten clones.

Sequencing was carried out using blood T cells: a sorted CD56 or NKG2C T cell subset, CD4+ or CD8+ T cells, or bulk PBMC T cells (not recorded which). This receptor was identified in a woman aged 18 to 69 in good health. This chain joins TRBV29-1 to TRBJ2-1; TCRdb names TRBD2, which stays unverified in the absence of DNA. The CDR3 sequence is CSAGTSGSGFF.